The next 9 T cell receptor beta chains were all read from a single sample in a study of control samples from healthy donors and cancer patients. The table came from immunoSEQ multiplex PCR; TCRdb's copy has only in-frame clones and leaves some out. The profile shows tens of thousands of clones, almost 90% of them singletons. Sequenced: PBMCs. The receptors here all came from a man in his sixties with colorectal cancer.

The gene calls are TRBV7-2 and TRBJ1-6; maybe TRBD1 (6 bases). The CDR3 sequence is 18 residues long. Germline V gene data show CDR1 as SGHTA and CDR2 as FQGNSA. The ends were cut back, 6 bases at V and 1 base at J, with 19 bases in the middle. The CDR3 bases are TGTGCCAGCAGAGGGGGGGGCGAACTTAGTTCCTATAATTCACCCCTCCACTTT. Amino acids: CASRGGGELSSYNSPLHF.

The chain combines TRBV19 with TRBJ2-3; 7 positions match TRBD1. This CDR3 comprises 16 residues. After removal of 4 bases from V and 4 bases from J, the junction contained 11 bases not matched to a gene. Germline V gene sequence: CDR1 LNHDA, CDR2 SQIVND (reference sequence). The CDR3 region has the DNA TGTGCCAGTAGTACTCTCCGACAGGGAGTTCCAGATACGCAGTATTTT. Amino acids: CASSTLRQGVPDTQYF.

The rearrangement uses TRBV5-5 and TRBJ2-7, with TRBD2 matching over 8 bases. Germline CDR1 reads SGHKS; CDR2 reads YYEKEE (reference sequence). This CDR3 region has 13 residues. J gave up 3 bases and V 6 bases, and 5 bases lay outside the gene matches. The CDR3 sequence: CASTRRGDYEQYF. DNA of the CDR3: TGTGCCAGCACCAGGCGGGGGGACTACGAGCAGTACTTC.

This clone was seen only once. The CDR3 bases are TGTGCCAGCAGTTCAGGGGGCGGGGGCTACACCTTC. Amino acids: CASSSGGGGYTF. The chain links TRBV25-1 to TRBJ1-2; 8 bases align to TRBD1. The J segment lost 8 bases and the V segment lost 5 bases, leaving 4 bases of the junction unmatched. The CDR3 runs to 12 residues. Germline assignment: CDR1 MGHDK and CDR2 SYGVNS.

The genes are TRBV28 and TRBJ2-3, with D unresolved. Trimming cost V 6 bases and J 4 bases, with 5 bases left between them. The CDR3 sequence is 11 residues long. Germline-derived CDR1 and CDR2 are MDHEN and SYDVKM. This CDR3 reads CASRSADTQYF. The CDR3 DNA sequence: TGTGCCAGCAGGTCCGCAGATACGCAGTATTTT.

The chain uses TRBV18 and TRBJ1-1; possible D gene TRBD1, 6 bases. Germline V gene data show CDR1 as KGHSH and CDR2 as LQKENI. The CDR3 loop spans 15 amino acids. Deletions cut 6 bases from V and 4 bases from J, with 18 bases between. The chain's CDR3 is CASSRDTMKSTEAFF. In nucleotides, the CDR3 is TGTGCCAGCTCTAGGGACACCATGAAGTCCACTGAAGCTTTCTTT.

The CDR3 nucleotides are TGTGCCAGCACCGGGACAGGGAGGAACGAGCAGTACTTC. Its protein product is CASTGTGRNEQYF. The chain recombines TRBV6-6 with TRBJ2-7; TRBD1 aligns across 9 bases. Germline CDR1 and CDR2: MNHNY and SVGAGI (reference sequence). The CDR3 runs 13 residues. The junction had 6 bases not matched to a gene; V was cut back by 7 bases and J by 5 bases.

The V call is TRBV19, the J call TRBJ1-5; D remains unclear. V was trimmed by 6 bases and J by 0 bases, leaving 15 bases between them. The CDR3 is 16 amino acids. From germline, CDR1 is LNHDA and CDR2 SQIVND (reference sequence). The CDR3 reads CASSLQTYYSNQPQHF. As DNA, the CDR3 is TGTGCCAGTAGCCTACAGACGTACTATAGCAATCAGCCCCAGCATTTT.

The gene calls are TRBV5-4 and TRBJ1-1; tentatively, D is TRBD1 (5 bases). Germline CDR1 SGHNT, CDR2 YYREEE (reference sequence). CDR3 length: 15 amino acids. The V gene lost 3 bases and the J gene lost 1 base, with 13 bases spanning the gap. CDR3 amino acids: CASSSDSIENTEAFF. As DNA, the CDR3 is TGTGCCAGCAGCTCAGACAGTATCGAGAACACTGAAGCTTTCTTT.